This TCR beta chain was identified during a study of CXCR3-negative and CXCR3-positive naive CD8 T cells (dated by TCRdb to between 2018 and 2021). Regarding the complete study: In total, roughly 140 million TRB reads were obtained, which works out to roughly 1.5 +/- 0.3 million reads per library. The diversity and physicochemical repertoire analyses included 11 donors pooled from two independent experiments. TRBV-TRBJ cluster analysis included naive subsets from five or six donors and memory cells from 3 donors.

For every CD8+ T cell subset, approximately 300,000 cells were flow-sorted straight into RLT lysis buffer, and each subset was sorted in triplicate. Naive CD8+ T cells were defined stringently as CD45RO-CCR7+CD27+CD95- to exclude memory contaminants. Standard density gradient centrifugation was used to isolate peripheral blood mononuclear cells from buffy coats. Naive CXCR3-negative and CXCR3-positive CD8+ T cells were flow-sorted on a FACSAria III. Total RNA was extracted from sorted cells with an RNeasy Mini Kit. The CDR3 runs 16 residues from the cysteine to the phenylalanine. The DNA sequence is not available. According to the germline V gene, CDR1 reads SGHVS and CDR2 reads FNYEAQ. Study-wide findings and limitations: Naive CXCR3-negative and CXCR3-positive cells from the same donor showed similar TRBV-TRBJ usage, whereas memory cells showed distinct patterns. Comparably high repertoire diversity was found in both naive subsets, whereas much lower repertoire diversity was found in memory CD8+ T cells. Freshly isolated PBMCs were used for most assays because CXCR3 expression went down partially after cryopreservation. TRB CDR3s from CXCR3-positive naive cells showed higher hydrophobicity (lower Kidera factor 4), lower energy, and higher strength and volume indices than CXCR3-negative naive cells. Because surface CD5, which is linked to self-reactivity in mice, was comparable between the naive subsets, TCR interaction strength was also inferred from TRB CDR3 physicochemical properties.

Instrument on record: NextSeq 550. The Human TCR Profiling Kit (MiLaboratory) was used to make UMI-labeled 5' RACE TRB cDNA libraries. The full amount of extracted RNA was used for cDNA synthesis, and the full amount of resulting cDNA was used for PCR amplification. Libraries were prepared in parallel with an identical number of PCR cycles. The authors' pipeline ran thus. With a minimum of two reads required per UMI, MIGEC and MiXCR pulled out about 57,000 +/- 9,900 unique UMI-labeled TRB cDNA molecules from each library. An average of roughly 40,000 +/- 10,000 functional in-frame TRB CDR3 nucleotide clonotypes without stop codons was found per library. After each sample was downsampled to 5000 UMI-labeled TRB molecules, VDJtools was used to calculate diversity metrics such as normalized Shannon-Wiener and Chao1. For the central five CDR3 residues, VDJtools calculated physicochemical properties weighted by clonotype size, namely interaction energy, strength, volume and Kidera factor 4. Each entry corresponds to one CDR3 protein sequence from reads that TCRdb reprocessed, and DNA is not given. TCRdb, not the original authors, processed these V and J calls. The sample's own table lists around 110,000 distinct CDR3 sequences. Around 0.4% of the sample goes to the ten largest clones.

Details on this clonotype: Its specific antigen is unknown.

The specimen was naive CXCR3+ CD8+ T cells from blood. Taken with the paper, the label for cell subset or site translates to: CD45RO-CCR7+CD27+CD95- naive CD8+ T cells expressing CXCR3 (TNR3+). The clonotype was recovered from a human donor in good health. Some clones in this sample may be carry-over from other donors' samples. The chain joins TRBV7-6 to TRBJ1-1. The CDR3 is CASSRGLLEGDTEAFF. The CDR3, completed at both ends by the reference TRBV7-6 and TRBJ1-1 genes, gives the full variable domain GAGVSQSPRYKVTKRGQDVALRCDPISGHVSLYWYRQALGQGPEFLTYFNYEAQQDKSGLPNDRFSAERPEGSISTLTIQRTEQRDSAMYRCASSRGLLEGDTEAFFGQGTRLTVV.